What follows is one TCR beta chain and its context. Amplification of TCR beta CDR3 regions was performed using RNA transcripts as template. The study used the HTBI primer set for a first-round RT-PCR of the TCR CDR3. A single record per CDR3 protein comes from TCRdb applying MiXCR to the multiplex PCR reads. The sample includes approximately 590,000 distinct CDR3 sequences, about 43% seen only once; the top ten take approximately 8.2%. This entry is derived from a study of T cells in Graves' hyperthyroidism and ophthalmopathy. The hyperthyroidism was newly diagnosed and had lasted under 2 months; the patients were aged 18 to 65. What was sequenced was peripheral blood or thyroid tissue (not recorded which). The receptor was derived from a woman aged 18 to 35 with Graves' hyperthyroidism.

The CDR3 bases are TGTGCCAGCAGCTTGGTAGGGACAGGGTCGATTCAGCCCCAGCATTTT. This codes for CASSLVGTGSIQPQHF. V and J are TRBV7-7 and TRBJ1-5; 9 bases line up with TRBD1. This CDR3 comprises 16 residues. Germline values: CDR1 SSHAT, CDR2 FNYEAQ (reference sequence). J lost 6 bases, V lost 3 bases, and 9 bases had no gene match. Variable domain in full (rest from reference TRBV7-7 and TRBJ1-5): GAGVSQSPRYKVTKRGQDVTLRCDPISSHATLYWYQQALGQGPEFLTYFNYEAQPDKSGLPSDRFSAERPEGSISTLTIQRTEQRDSAMYRCASSLVGTGSIQPQHFGDGTRLSIL.